The present T cell receptor (beta chain) was sequenced within a study of T cells in Graves' hyperthyroidism and ophthalmopathy. This CDR3 comprises 13 residues. Germline V lookup: CDR1 KGHDR, CDR2 SFDVKD. Amplification yielded TCR beta CDR3 regions, with RNA transcripts as the source. First-round RT-PCR of the TCR CDR3 relied on the HTBI primer set. MiXCR was run by TCRdb on the multiplex PCR reads, yielding one entry per CDR3 protein. The table includes 600,000 to 700,000 distinct CDR3 sequences, over 40% detected once. Comments on this clonotype: Its target is unknown. One base away lies a much larger clone, so this may be a sequencing read error. Lacking the conserved final phenylalanine or tryptophan, this CDR3 likely reflects a read error.

The study, taken as a whole, reports: Most thyroid clonotypes expanded above 0.001 appeared in blood too.

The chain joins TRBV24-1 to TRBJ1-1, with D tentatively TRBD1 (6 bases). Sequencing was carried out using peripheral blood or thyroid tissue (not recorded which). The source of this sequence is an adult man with Graves' disease, either hyperthyroidism or ophthalmopathy (not recorded which). The CDR3 loop is CASSFGGRAEAFL. CDR3 nucleotides: TGTGCCAGCAGTTTCGGGGGGCGAGCTGAAGCTTTCCTT.